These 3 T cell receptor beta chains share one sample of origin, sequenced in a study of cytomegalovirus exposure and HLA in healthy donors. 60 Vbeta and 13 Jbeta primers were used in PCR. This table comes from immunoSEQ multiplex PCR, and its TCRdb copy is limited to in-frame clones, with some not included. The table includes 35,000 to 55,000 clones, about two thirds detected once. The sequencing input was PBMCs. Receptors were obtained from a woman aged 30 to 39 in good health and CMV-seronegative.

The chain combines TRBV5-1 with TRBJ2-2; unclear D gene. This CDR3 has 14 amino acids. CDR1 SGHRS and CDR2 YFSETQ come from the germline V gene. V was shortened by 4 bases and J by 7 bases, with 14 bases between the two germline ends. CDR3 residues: CASSVGRVGGELFF. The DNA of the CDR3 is TGCGCCAGCAGCGTCGGTCGGGTCGGCGGGGAGCTGTTTTTT. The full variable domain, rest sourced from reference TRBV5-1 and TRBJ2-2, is KAGVTQTPRYLIKTRGQQVTLSCSPISGHRSVSWYQQTPGQGLQFLFEYFSETQRNKGNFPGRFSGRQFSNSRSEMNVSTLELGDSALYLCASSVGRVGGELFFGEGSRLTVL.

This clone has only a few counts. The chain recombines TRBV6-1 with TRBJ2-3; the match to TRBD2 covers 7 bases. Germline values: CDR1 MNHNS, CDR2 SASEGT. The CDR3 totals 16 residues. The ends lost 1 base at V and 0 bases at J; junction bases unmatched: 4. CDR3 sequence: CASSEGGGGSTDTQYF. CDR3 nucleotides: TGTGCCAGCAGTGAAGGTGGGGGGGGTAGCACAGATACGCAGTATTTT.

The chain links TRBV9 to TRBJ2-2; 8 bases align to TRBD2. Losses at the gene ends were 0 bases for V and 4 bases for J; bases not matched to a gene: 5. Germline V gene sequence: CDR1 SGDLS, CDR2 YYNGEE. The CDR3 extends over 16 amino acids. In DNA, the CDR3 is TGTGCCAGCAGCGTAGGCGTAGCGGGAATCACCGGGGAGCTGTTTTTT. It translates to CASSVGVAGITGELFF.